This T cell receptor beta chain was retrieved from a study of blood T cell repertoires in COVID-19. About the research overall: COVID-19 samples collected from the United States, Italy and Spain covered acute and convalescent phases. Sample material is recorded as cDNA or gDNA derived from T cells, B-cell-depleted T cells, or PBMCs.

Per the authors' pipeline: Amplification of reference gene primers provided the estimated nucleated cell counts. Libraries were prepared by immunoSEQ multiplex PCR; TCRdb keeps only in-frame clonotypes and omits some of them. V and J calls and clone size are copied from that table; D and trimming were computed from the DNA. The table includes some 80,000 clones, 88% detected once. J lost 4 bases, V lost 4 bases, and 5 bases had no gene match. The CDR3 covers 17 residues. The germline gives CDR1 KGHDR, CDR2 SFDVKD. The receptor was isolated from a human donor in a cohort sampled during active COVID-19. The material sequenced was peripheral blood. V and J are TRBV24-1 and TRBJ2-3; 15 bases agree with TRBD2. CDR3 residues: CATSDRGLAGGPDTQYF. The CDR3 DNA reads TGTGCCACCAGTGACCGAGGACTAGCGGGAGGGCCAGATACGCAGTATTTT.